A selection of T cell receptor beta chains follows, all from one sample in a study of blood T cell repertoires in COVID-19. The repertoire was sequenced with immunoSEQ multiplex PCR; TCRdb's copy has only in-frame clones and lacks some. Among approximately 380,000 clones listed, 85% were seen once. Specimen: peripheral blood. Receptors originate from a woman aged 18-29 years with acute or convalescent COVID-19. CDR3s include the opening cysteine and the closing phenylalanine or tryptophan. The order of the fields is CDR3 length, J gene, clone size, V gene, D gene, CDR3 DNA, CDR3 protein. A D gene is named only where the DNA matches it firmly. Not all rows give a size; the values are once, few, many and, for expanded clones, a class.

>14|TRBJ1-6|.|TRBV6-5|.
TGTGCCAGCAGCCGACCGGGTCCTCATTCACCCCTCCACTTT
CASSRPGPHSPLHF
>15|TRBJ2-1|.|TRBV9|TRBD2
TGTGCCAGCAGCGTACGGGCGGGGGGGCTGAATGAGCAGTTCTTC
CASSVRAGGLNEQFF
>15|TRBJ2-5|.|TRBV28|.
TGTGCCAGCAGGCCGTACAGGGACCTGCAAGAGACCCAGTACTTC
CASRPYRDLQETQYF
>15|TRBJ1-2|.|TRBV4-2|TRBD1
TGTGCCAGCAGCCAAGAAGACAGGGGCCAGGGGGGCTACACCTTC
CASSQEDRGQGGYTF
>14|TRBJ1-1|.|TRBV18|TRBD1
TGTGCCAGCTCACCACAGGGGGCAAGCACTGAAGCTTTCTTT
CASSPQGASTEAFF
>16|TRBJ2-2|.|TRBV13|.
TGTGCCAGCAGCTTAGCAGGGATCGAGAACACCGGGGAGCTGTTTTTT
CASSLAGIENTGELFF
>14|TRBJ1-1|.|TRBV27|.
TGTGCCAGCAGTTTGCAGGGGAAGAACACTGAAGCTTTCTTT
CASSLQGKNTEAFF
>14|TRBJ1-2|.|TRBV9|.
TGTGCCAGCAGCGTAGGATCAGGGAACTATGGCTACACCTTC
CASSVGSGNYGYTF
>21|TRBJ2-3|few|TRBV3-1/TRBV3-2|TRBD2
TGTGCCAGCAGCCAACTTTATCTAGCGGGAGGGCAAGGGGGACACACAGATACGCAGTATTTT
CASSQLYLAGGQGGHTDTQYF
>15|TRBJ2-7|.|TRBV5-4|TRBD2
TGTGCCAGCAGCTTGGCCGGGACTAGCGGGGTGGAGCAGTACTTC
CASSLAGTSGVEQYF
>15|TRBJ1-1|.|TRBV7-3|TRBD1
TGTGCCAGCAGCTACCAAGGACAGGGCGGCACTGAAGCTTTCTTT
CASSYQGQGGTEAFF
>14|TRBJ2-7|.|TRBV3-1/TRBV3-2|TRBD2
TGTGCCAGCAGCCAGCGGACTAGCGGCGCCGAGCAGTACTTC
CASSQRTSGAEQYF
>17|TRBJ1-3|.|TRBV6-6|.
TGTGCCAGCAGTCTCACGGGGGACTTGATCTTTGGAAACACCATATATTTT
CASSLTGDLIFGNTIYF
>17|TRBJ2-3|.|TRBV12-5|.
TGTGCTAGTGGTTTGCGTCTGGCGGGGTCTAGCACAGATACGCAGTATTTT
CASGLRLAGSSTDTQYF
>17|TRBJ2-5|.|TRBV3-1/TRBV3-2|TRBD2
TGTGCCAGCAGCCAAGAGGCTAGCGGGCCCGAACAAGAGACCCAGTACTTC
CASSQEASGPEQETQYF
>15|TRBJ1-2|.|TRBV27|.
TGTGCCAGCAAGGGGCTCCGGGAGGTGGACTATGGCTACACCTTC
CASKGLREVDYGYTF
>14|TRBJ1-2|.|TRBV14|.
TGTGCCAGCAGCCAAGGGCAGGGGATCTATGGCTACACCTTC
CASSQGQGIYGYTF
>13|TRBJ2-7|.|TRBV5-4|TRBD1
TGTGCCAGCGAACAACAGGGGTTCTCCGAGCAGTACTTC
CASEQQGFSEQYF
>15|TRBJ1-2|.|TRBV9|.
TGTGCCAGCAGCGTAGAGGGACTGACTAACTATGGCTACACCTTC
CASSVEGLTNYGYTF
>17|TRBJ1-3|.|TRBV11-2|TRBD1
TGTGCCAGCAGCCCGAGGGACAGGGAGAGCTCTGGAAACACCATATATTTT
CASSPRDRESSGNTIYF
>14|TRBJ1-2|.|TRBV2|.
TGTGCCAGCAGTGATCCTACAGGGACGGATGGCTACACCTTC
CASSDPTGTDGYTF
>14|TRBJ1-5|.|TRBV5-1|.
TGCGCCAGCAGCCCGGACAGCAGCAATCAGCCCCAGCATTTT
CASSPDSSNQPQHF
>15|TRBJ1-1|.|TRBV6-6|.
TGTGCCAGCAAGGTTACAGGGAGAGGGAACACTGAAGCTTTCTTT
CASKVTGRGNTEAFF
>13|TRBJ1-2|.|TRBV19|TRBD1
TGTGCCAGTAGTACGGACAGGGTATATGGCTACACCTTC
CASSTDRVYGYTF
>13|TRBJ1-2|.|TRBV28|.
TGTGCCAGCAGTTTTGGGCAGAACTATGGCTACACCTTC
CASSFGQNYGYTF
>15|TRBJ1-1|.|TRBV27|.
TGTGCCAGCAGTTTAGGGGAGGGCATGAACACTGAAGCTTTCTTT
CASSLGEGMNTEAFF
>13|TRBJ1-3|.|TRBV2|.
TGTGCCAGCAACGAGGAATTTCGAAACACCATATATTTT
CASNEEFRNTIYF
>15|TRBJ1-3|.|TRBV5-6|.
TGTGCCAGCAGCTTGGGTGACTTTAAGGGAAACACCATATATTTT
CASSLGDFKGNTIYF
>19|TRBJ1-5|.|TRBV18|.
TGTGCCAGCTCACCTTCATCTCGTGCGGACGGAGGCGCGTTGGTGCCCCAGCATTTT
CASSPSSRADGGALVPQHF
>14|TRBJ2-7|.|TRBV27|.
TGTGCCAGCAGTGAACTTACAGGATCCTACGAGCAGTACTTC
CASSELTGSYEQYF
>15|TRBJ2-3|once|TRBV9|TRBD1
TGTGCCAGCAGCGTAAGACCGGGACAGGCCGATACGCAGTATTTT
CASSVRPGQADTQYF
>16|TRBJ2-5|.|TRBV12-5|TRBD2
TGTGCTAGTGGTTTGGCTCCGGGACTAGCGGGGGAGACCCAGTACTTC
CASGLAPGLAGETQYF
>14|TRBJ1-2|.|TRBV5-5|.
TGTGCCAGCAGCTTGTCCACACAGGACTATGGCTACACCTTC
CASSLSTQDYGYTF
>13|TRBJ1-2|.|TRBV27|.
TGTGCCAGCCACGACGGGGGTATGGGTGGCTACACCTTC
CASHDGGMGGYTF
>17|TRBJ1-1|few|TRBV23-1|.
TGCGCCAGCAGTCATATTACAAGGTTCGCAGGGAACACTGAAGCTTTCTTT
CASSHITRFAGNTEAFF
>14|TRBJ2-7|.|TRBV19|TRBD1
TGTGCCAGTAGAGAAGGACAGGGTAGCTACGAGCAGTACTTC
CASREGQGSYEQYF
>14|TRBJ1-5|.|TRBV28|.
TGTGCCAGCAGTTTGTCAGGGATAGGTCAGCCCCAGCATTTT
CASSLSGIGQPQHF
>15|TRBJ2-7|.|TRBV28|.
TGTGCCAGCAGGGACGGACAGGGAGGGCCCTACGAGCAGTACTTC
CASRDGQGGPYEQYF
>14|TRBJ2-5|few|TRBV20-1|TRBD2
TGCAGTGCTAGTGCCGGGACTATATTTGAGACCCAGTACTTC
CSASAGTIFETQYF
>16|TRBJ2-2|once|TRBV27|.
TGTGCCAGCAGCTTCCGGGTTAGGCCGAACACCGGGGAGCTGTTTTTT
CASSFRVRPNTGELFF
>14|TRBJ1-5|.|TRBV5-1|.
TGCGCCAGCAGCTTAGGGGGTGGGAATCAGCCCCAGCATTTT
CASSLGGGNQPQHF
>16|TRBJ2-3|.|TRBV4-1|TRBD2
TGCGCCAGCAGCCAAAGAGGACTAGCGGTCACAGATACGCAGTATTTT
CASSQRGLAVTDTQYF
>13|TRBJ1-3|.|TRBV9|.
TGTGCCAGCAGTCAGGGCTCTGGAAACACCATATATTTT
CASSQGSGNTIYF